This TCR beta chain derives from a study of cytotoxic CD8 clonotypes in ibrutinib-treated CLL. Study-wide context: Results showed around 25 partial and 2 complete responses; following median 68 months, around 15 remained remitted, roughly 12 advanced. The study, taken as a whole, reports: Sustained-remission patients were sampled at different times than progressing patients were.

Here immunoSEQ multiplex PCR was the method, and the copy in TCRdb shows in-frame clones only, minus some. The data contain around 91,000 clones, roughly 86% of them seen just once; the ten biggest clones take up roughly 5%. As for this clone: The antigen is not known.

Per the germline V gene, CDR1 is LNHDA and CDR2 is SQIVND (reference sequence). Trimming took 1 base from V and 2 from J; bases not matched to a gene: 5. The CDR3 totals 16 residues. This sequence was found in a human donor with chronic lymphocytic leukemia. This sequence joins TRBV19 and TRBJ1-3; 7 nucleotides line up with TRBD1. Sequencing used PBMCs, obtained before ibrutinib treatment. The chain's CDR3 is CASSIAPGGTGNTIYF. The CDR3 bases are TGTGCCAGTAGTATAGCCCCAGGGGGAACTGGAAACACCATATATTTT. Full variable domain (rest looked up from reference TRBV19 and TRBJ1-3): DGGITQSPKYLFRKEGQNVTLSCEQNLNHDAMYWYRQDPGQGLRLIYYSQIVNDFQKGDIAEGYSVSREKKESFPLTVTSAQKNPTAFYLCASSIAPGGTGNTIYFGEGSWLTVV.